The 2 T cell receptor beta chains presented below share a single source sample, sequenced in a study of T cells after yellow fever vaccination. From the 5' RACE reads, TCRdb called clonotypes with MiXCR, one entry per CDR3 protein. The profile shows about 360,000 distinct CDR3 sequences, over 5% of them singletons. Sequenced material: PBMCs, taken 5 days after the yellow fever booster vaccination. All receptors come from a man aged 30-40 years who received the YFV17D yellow fever vaccine.

This chain links TRBV7-2 with TRBJ2-1; D tentatively reads TRBD1 or TRBD2 (5 bases each). The CDR3 extends over 15 amino acids. The V gene's germline CDR1 is SGHTA and CDR2 FQGNSA. The V end was cut by 1 base, the J end by 8 bases, with 15 bases between. CDR3 DNA sequence: TGTGCCAGCAGCTTAGGGGGCCGGGCAGCGGATGAGCAGTTCTTC. It translates to CASSLGGRAADEQFF.

J is TRBJ1-5 and V is TRBV14, with D hard to call. This CDR3 is built from 13 residues. V was trimmed by 0 bases and J by 5 bases, leaving 5 bases between them. Germline values: CDR1 SGHDN, CDR2 FVKESK. DNA of the CDR3: TGTGCCAGCAGCCAAGATGCCGATCAGCCCCAGCATTTT. The encoded protein is CASSQDADQPQHF.